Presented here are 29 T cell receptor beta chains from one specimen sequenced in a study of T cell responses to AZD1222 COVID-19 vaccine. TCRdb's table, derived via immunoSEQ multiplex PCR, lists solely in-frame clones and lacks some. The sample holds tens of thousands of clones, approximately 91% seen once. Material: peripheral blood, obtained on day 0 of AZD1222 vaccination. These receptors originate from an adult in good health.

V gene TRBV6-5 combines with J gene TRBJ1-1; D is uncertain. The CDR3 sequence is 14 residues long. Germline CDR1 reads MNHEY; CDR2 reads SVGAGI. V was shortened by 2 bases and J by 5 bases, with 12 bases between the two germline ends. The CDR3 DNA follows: TGTGCCAGCAGTTACGCAGGTCGGGGTACTGAAGCTTTCTTT. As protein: CASSYAGRGTEAFF.

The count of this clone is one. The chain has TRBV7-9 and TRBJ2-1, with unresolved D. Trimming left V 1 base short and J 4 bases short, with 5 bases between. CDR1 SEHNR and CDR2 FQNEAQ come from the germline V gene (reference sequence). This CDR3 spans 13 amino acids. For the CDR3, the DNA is TGTGCCAGCAGCTTAGACAGTTACAATGAGCAGTTCTTC. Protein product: CASSLDSYNEQFF.

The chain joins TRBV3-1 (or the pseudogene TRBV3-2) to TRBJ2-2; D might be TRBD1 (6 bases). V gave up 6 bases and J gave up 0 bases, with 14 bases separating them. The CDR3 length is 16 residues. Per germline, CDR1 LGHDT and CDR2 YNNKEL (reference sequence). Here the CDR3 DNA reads TGTGCCAGCAGTCTTCAGACAGGCCCGAACACCGGGGAGCTGTTTTTT. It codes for CASSLQTGPNTGELFF.

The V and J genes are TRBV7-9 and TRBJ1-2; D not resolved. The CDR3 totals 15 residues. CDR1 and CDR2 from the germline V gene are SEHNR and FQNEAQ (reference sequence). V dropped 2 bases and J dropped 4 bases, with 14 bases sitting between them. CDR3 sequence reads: CASSLKVEWGYGYTF. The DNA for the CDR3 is TGTGCCAGCAGCTTAAAGGTGGAGTGGGGCTATGGCTACACCTTC.

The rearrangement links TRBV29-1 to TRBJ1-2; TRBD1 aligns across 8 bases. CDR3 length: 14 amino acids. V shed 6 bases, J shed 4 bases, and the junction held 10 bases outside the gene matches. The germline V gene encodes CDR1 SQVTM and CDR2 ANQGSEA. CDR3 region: CSVIDRGWPYGYTF. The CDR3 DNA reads TGCAGCGTGATCGACAGGGGATGGCCCTATGGCTACACCTTC.

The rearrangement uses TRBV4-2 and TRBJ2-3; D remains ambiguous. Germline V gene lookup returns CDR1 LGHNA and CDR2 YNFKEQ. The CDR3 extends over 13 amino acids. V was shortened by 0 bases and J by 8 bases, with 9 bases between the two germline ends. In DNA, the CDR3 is TGTGCCAGCAGCCAAGAGAGAGGAAGTACGCAGTATTTT. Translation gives CASSQERGSTQYF.

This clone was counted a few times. CDR3 amino acids: CARDRDSGNEQFF. The CDR3 DNA follows: TGTGCCAGGGACAGGGATTCTGGGAATGAGCAGTTCTTC. The chain recombines TRBV7-9 with TRBJ2-1; TRBD1 aligns across 8 bases. The V gene's germline CDR1 is SEHNR and CDR2 FQNEAQ (reference sequence). The CDR3 covers 13 residues. J gave up 7 bases and V 9 bases, and 8 bases lay outside the gene matches.

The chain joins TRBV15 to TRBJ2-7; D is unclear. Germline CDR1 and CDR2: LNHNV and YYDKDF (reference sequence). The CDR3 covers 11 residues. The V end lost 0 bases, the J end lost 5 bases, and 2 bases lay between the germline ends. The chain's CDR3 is CATSREDEQYF. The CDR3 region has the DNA TGTGCCACCAGCAGAGAAGACGAGCAGTACTTC. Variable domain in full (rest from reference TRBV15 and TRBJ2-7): DAMVIQNPRYQVTQFGKPVTLSCSQTLNHNVMYWYQQKSSQAPKLLFHYYDKDFNNEADTPDNFQSRRPNTSFCFLDIRSPGLGDTAMYLCATSREDEQYFGPGTRLTVT.

The CDR3 coding sequence is TGTGCCAGCAGTTACACCCAGGGAGGGCCCTTCTACGAGCAGTACTTC. This codes for CASSYTQGGPFYEQYF. The chain carries TRBV6-5 and TRBJ2-7; 7 bases match TRBD2. The J segment lost 3 bases and the V segment lost 2 bases, leaving 10 bases of the junction unmatched. CDR1 and CDR2 (germline): MNHEY, SVGAGI. The CDR3 consists of 16 residues.

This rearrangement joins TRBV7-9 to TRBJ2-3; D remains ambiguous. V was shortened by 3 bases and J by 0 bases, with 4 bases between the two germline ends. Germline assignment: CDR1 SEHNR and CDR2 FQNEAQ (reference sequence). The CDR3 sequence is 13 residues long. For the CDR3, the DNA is TGTGCCAGCAGCTTCTACAGCACAGATACGCAGTATTTT. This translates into CASSFYSTDTQYF. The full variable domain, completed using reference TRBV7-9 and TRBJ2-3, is DTGVSQNPRHKITKRGQNVTFRCDPISEHNRLYWYRQTLGQGPEFLTYFQNEAQLEKSRLLSDRFSAERPKGSFSTLEIQRTEQGDSAMYLCASSFYSTDTQYFGPGTRLTVL.

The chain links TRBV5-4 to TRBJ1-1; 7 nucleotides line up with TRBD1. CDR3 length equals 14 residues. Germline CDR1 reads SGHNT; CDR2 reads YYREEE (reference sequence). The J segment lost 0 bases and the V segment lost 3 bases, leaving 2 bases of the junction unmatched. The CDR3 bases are TGTGCCAGCAGCTGGCAGGGGGTGAACACTGAAGCTTTCTTT. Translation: CASSWQGVNTEAFF.

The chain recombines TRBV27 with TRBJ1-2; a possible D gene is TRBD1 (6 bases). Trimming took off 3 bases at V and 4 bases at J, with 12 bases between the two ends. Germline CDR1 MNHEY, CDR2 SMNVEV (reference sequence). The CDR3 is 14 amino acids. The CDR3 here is CASSFSRGAYGYTF. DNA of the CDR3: TGTGCCAGCAGTTTCTCCCGGGGGGCCTATGGCTACACCTTC.

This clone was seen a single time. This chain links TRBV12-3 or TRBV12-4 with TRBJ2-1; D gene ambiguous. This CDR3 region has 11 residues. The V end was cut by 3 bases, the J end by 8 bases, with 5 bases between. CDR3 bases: TGTGCCAGCAGTTTTGTCTATGAGCAGTTCTTC. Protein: CASSFVYEQFF.

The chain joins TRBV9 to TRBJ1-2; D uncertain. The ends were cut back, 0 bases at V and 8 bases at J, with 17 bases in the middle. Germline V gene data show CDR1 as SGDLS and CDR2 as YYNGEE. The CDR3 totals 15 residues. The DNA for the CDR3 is TGTGCCAGCAGCGTAGACTCACACGGGCTAAGGGGCTACACCTTC. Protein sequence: CASSVDSHGLRGYTF.

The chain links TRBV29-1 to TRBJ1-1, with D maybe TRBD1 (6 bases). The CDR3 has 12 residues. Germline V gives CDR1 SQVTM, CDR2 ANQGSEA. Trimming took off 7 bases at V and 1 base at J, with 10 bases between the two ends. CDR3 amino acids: CSGNRENTEAFF. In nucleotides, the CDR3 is TGCAGCGGGAACAGGGAGAACACTGAAGCTTTCTTT.

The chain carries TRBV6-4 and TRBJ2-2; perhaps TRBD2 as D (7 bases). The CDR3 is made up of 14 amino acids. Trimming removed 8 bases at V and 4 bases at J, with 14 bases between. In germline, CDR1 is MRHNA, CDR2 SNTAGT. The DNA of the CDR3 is TGTGCCAGCGCGGGGGCCCCGGGCACCGGGGAGCTGTTTTTT. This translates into CASAGAPGTGELFF.

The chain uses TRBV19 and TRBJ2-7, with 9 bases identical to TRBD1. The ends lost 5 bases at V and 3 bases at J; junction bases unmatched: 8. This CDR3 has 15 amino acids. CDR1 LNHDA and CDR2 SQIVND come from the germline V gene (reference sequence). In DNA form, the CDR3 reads TGTGCCAGTAGTCTCACAGGGGGCCTAATCTACGAGCAGTACTTC. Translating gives CASSLTGGLIYEQYF.

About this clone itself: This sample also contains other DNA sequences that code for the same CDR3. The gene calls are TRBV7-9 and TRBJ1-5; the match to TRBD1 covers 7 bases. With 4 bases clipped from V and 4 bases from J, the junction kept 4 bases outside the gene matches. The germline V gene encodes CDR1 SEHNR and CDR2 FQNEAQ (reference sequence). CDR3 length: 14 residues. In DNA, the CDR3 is TGTGCCAGCAGCTCGGGACAGCCGAATCAGCCCCAGCATTTT. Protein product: CASSSGQPNQPQHF.

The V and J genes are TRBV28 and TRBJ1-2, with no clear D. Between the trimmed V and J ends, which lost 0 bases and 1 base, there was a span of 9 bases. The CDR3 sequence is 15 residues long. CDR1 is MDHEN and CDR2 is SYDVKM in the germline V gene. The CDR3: CASSLWRISNYGYTF. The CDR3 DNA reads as TGTGCCAGCAGTTTATGGCGGATAAGTAACTATGGCTACACCTTC.

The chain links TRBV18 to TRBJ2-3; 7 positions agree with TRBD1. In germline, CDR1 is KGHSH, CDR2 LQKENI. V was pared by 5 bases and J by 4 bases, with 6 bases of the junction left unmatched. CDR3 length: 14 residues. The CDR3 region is CASSSTRGPDTQYF. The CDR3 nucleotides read TGTGCCAGCTCATCAACAAGGGGGCCAGATACGCAGTATTTT.

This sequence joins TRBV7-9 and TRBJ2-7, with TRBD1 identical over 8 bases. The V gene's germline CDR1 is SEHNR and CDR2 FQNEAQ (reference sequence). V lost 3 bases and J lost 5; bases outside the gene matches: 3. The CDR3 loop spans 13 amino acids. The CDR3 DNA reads TGTGCCAGCAGCTTTACAGGGGGAGACGAGCAGTACTTC. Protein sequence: CASSFTGGDEQYF.

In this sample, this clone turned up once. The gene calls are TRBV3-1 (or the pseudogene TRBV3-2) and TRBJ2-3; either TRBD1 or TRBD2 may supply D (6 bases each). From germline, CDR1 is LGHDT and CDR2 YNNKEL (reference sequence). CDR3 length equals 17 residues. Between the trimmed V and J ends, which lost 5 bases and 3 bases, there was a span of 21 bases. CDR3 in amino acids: CASSSVGGSRDTDTQYF. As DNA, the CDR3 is TGTGCCAGCAGCTCAGTGGGGGGCTCGCGTGATACAGATACGCAGTATTTT.

Here the CDR3 reads CAISDSSGGHEQYF. The CDR3 DNA reads TGTGCCATCAGTGATTCTAGCGGGGGCCACGAGCAGTACTTC. This rearrangement joins TRBV10-3 to TRBJ2-7; 10 bases map to TRBD2. Trimming took 3 bases from V and 5 from J; bases not matched to a gene: 4. This CDR3 region has 14 residues. Germline values: CDR1 ENHRY, CDR2 SYGVKD.

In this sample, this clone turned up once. In nucleotides, the CDR3 is TGTGCCAGCAGCTCCCCACTTGGACTAGCGGGGGGGGATGAGCAGTTCTTC. It codes for CASSSPLGLAGGDEQFF. V and J are TRBV7-2 and TRBJ2-1, with 15 bases that match TRBD2. The CDR3 spans 17 residues. V dropped 4 bases and J dropped 8; count of bases not matched to a gene: 9. The V gene's germline CDR1 is SGHTA and CDR2 FQGNSA.

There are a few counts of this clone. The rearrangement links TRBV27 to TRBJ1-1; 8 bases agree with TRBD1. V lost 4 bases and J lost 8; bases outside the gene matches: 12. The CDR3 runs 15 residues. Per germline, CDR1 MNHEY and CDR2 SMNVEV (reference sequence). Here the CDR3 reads CASSSTGAAEPEAFF. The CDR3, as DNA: TGTGCCAGCAGTTCGACAGGGGCTGCGGAACCCGAAGCTTTCTTT.

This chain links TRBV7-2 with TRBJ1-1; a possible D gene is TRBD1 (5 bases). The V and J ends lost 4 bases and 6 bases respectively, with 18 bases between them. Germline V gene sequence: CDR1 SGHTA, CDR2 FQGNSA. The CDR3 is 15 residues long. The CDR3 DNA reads TGTGCCAGCAGCTCAACATGGAAGGGGAGGGCTGAAGCTTTCTTT. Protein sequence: CASSSTWKGRAEAFF.

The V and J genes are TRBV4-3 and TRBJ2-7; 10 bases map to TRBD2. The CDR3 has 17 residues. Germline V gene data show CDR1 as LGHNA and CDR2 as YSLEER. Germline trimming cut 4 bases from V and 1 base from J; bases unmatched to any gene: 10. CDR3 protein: CASSRFAGLAESYEQYF. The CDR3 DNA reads TGCGCCAGCAGCCGGTTTGCCGGACTAGCGGAGTCCTACGAGCAGTACTTC.

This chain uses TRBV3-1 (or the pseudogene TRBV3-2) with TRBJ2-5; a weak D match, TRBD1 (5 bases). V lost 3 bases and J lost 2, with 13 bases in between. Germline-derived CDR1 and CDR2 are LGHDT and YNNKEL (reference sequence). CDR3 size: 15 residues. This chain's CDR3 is CASSQWVGPQETQYF. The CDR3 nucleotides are TGTGCCAGCAGCCAGTGGGTGGGGCCACAAGAGACCCAGTACTTC.

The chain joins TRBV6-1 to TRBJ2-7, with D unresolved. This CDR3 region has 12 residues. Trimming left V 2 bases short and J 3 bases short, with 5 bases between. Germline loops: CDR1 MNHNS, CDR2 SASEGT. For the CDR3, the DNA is TGTGCCAGCAGTGAACGAGGCTACGAGCAGTACTTC. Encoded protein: CASSERGYEQYF.